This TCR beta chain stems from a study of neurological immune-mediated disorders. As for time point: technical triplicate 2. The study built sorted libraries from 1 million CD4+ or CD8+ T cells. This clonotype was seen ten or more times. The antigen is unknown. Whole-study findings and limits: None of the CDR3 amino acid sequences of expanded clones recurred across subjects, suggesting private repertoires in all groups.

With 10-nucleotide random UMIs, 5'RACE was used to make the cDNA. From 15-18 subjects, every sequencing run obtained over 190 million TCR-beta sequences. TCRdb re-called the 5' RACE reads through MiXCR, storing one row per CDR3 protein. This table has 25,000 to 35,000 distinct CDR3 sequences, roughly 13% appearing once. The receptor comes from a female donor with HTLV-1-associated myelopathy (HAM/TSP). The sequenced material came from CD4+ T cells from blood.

CDR3 in DNA: TGTGCCAGCAGTGGGCACGCGGGTTTGGGTCAGCCCCAGCATTTT. It yields the protein CASSGHAGLGQPQHF. The chain has TRBV2 and TRBJ1-5; D remains unclear. CDR1 SNHLY and CDR2 FYNNEI come from the germline V gene. The V end lost 4 bases, the J end lost 6 bases, and 16 bases lay between the germline ends. The CDR3 contains 15 residues. The variable domain in full, with the rest retrieved from reference TRBV2 and TRBJ1-5, is EPEVTQTPSHQVTQMGQEVILRCVPISNHLYFYWYRQILGQKVEFLVSFYNNEISEKSEIFDDQFSVERPDGSNFTLKIRSTKLEDSAMYFCASSGHAGLGQPQHFGDGTRLSIL.